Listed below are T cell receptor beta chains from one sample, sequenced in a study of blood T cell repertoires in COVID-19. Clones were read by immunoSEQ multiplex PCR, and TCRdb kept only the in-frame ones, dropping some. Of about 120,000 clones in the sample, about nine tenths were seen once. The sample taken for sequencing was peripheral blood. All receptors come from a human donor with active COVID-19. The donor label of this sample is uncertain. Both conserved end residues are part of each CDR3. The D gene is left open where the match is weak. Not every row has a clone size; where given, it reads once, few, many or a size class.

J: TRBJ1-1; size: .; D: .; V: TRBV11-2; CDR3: CASSLEQVQNTEAFF; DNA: TGTGCCAGCAGCTTAGAACAGGTCCAGAACACTGAAGCTTTCTTT
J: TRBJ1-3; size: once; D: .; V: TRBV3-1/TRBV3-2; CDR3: CASSLTGSSGNTIYF; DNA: TGTGCCAGCAGCCTTACAGGGAGCTCTGGAAACACCATATATTTT
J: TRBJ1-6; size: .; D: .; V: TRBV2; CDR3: CASRMLPTAENSPLHF; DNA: TGTGCCAGCAGAATGCTCCCTACAGCTGAGAATTCACCCCTCCACTTT
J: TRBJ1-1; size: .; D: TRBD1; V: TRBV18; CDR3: CASSPRAGGRTEAFF; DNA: TGTGCCAGCTCACCACGGGCAGGGGGGCGTACTGAAGCTTTCTTT
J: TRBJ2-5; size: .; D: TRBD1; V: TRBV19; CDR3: CASSIGQGETQYF; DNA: TGTGCCAGTAGTATAGGACAGGGAGAGACCCAGTACTTC
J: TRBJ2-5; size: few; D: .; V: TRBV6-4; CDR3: CASSSSEKETQYF; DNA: TGTGCCAGCTCCTCTAGCGAGAAAGAGACCCAGTACTTC
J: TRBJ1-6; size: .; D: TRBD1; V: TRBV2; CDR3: CASSEISTGGSPLHF; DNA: TGTGCCAGCAGTGAGATCTCGACAGGGGGATCACCCCTCCACTTT
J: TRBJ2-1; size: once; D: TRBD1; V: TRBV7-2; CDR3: CASSRGTGAYNEQFF; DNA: TGTGCCAGCAGCCGCGGGACAGGGGCCTACAATGAGCAGTTCTTC
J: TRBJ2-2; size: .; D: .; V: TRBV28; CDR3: CAGADANTGELFF; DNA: TGTGCGGGAGCGGACGCTAACACCGGGGAGCTGTTTTTT
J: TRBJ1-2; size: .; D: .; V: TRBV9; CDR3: CASSVTGNNYGYTF; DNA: TGTGCCAGCAGCGTAACAGGGAATAACTATGGCTACACCTTC
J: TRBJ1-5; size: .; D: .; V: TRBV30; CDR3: CAWSVRDQLNQPQHF; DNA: TGTGCCTGGAGTGTACGGGATCAGTTGAATCAGCCCCAGCATTTT
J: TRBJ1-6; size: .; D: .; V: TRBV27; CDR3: CASASGYSNSPLHF; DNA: TGTGCCAGCGCCTCGGGATACTCTAATTCACCCCTCCACTTT
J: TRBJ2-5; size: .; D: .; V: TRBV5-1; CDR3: CASSFDRGETQYF; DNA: TGCGCCAGCAGCTTTGATCGGGGAGAGACCCAGTACTTC
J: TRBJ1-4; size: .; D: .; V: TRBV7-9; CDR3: CASSLTSGLRGEKLFF; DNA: TGTGCCAGCAGCCTGACCTCCGGGCTCCGGGGTGAAAAACTGTTTTTT
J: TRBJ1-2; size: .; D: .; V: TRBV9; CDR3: CASSVAGLANYGYTF; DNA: TGTGCCAGCAGCGTAGCGGGGTTAGCTAACTATGGCTACACCTTC
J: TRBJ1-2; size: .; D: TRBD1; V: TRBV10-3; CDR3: CAISEPGQSGDGYTF; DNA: TGTGCCATCAGTGAGCCGGGACAGTCAGGGGATGGCTACACCTTC
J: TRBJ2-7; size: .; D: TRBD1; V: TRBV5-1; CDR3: CASSTDPGQIYEQYF; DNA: TGCGCCAGCAGCACCGATCCGGGACAGATCTACGAGCAGTACTTC
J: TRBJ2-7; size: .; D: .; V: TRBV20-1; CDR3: CSASSQALGVYEQYF; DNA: TGCAGTGCTAGTAGTCAGGCCTTAGGGGTTTACGAGCAGTACTTC
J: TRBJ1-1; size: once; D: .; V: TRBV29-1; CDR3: CSVDGGAGAFF; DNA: TGCAGCGTTGATGGAGGGGCCGGAGCTTTCTTT
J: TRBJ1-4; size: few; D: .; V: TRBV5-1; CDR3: CASSPGSKGEKLFF; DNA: TGCGCCAGCAGCCCAGGTTCGAAGGGGGAAAAACTGTTTTTT
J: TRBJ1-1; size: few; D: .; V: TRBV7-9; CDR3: CASSPGFLNTEAFF; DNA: TGTGCCAGCAGCCCAGGGTTCTTGAACACTGAAGCTTTCTTT
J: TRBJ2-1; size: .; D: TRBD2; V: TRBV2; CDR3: CASSARGGAATNEQFF; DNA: TGTGCCAGCAGTGCCCGCGGGGGGGCGGCTACCAATGAGCAGTTCTTC
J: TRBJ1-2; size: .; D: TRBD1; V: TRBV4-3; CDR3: CASSQDRDRGWFYTF; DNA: TGCGCCAGCAGCCAAGACCGGGACAGGGGATGGTTCTACACCTTC
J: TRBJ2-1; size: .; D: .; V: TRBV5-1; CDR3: CASSLVAEAYNEQFF; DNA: TGCGCCAGCAGCTTGGTGGCAGAGGCCTACAATGAGCAGTTCTTC